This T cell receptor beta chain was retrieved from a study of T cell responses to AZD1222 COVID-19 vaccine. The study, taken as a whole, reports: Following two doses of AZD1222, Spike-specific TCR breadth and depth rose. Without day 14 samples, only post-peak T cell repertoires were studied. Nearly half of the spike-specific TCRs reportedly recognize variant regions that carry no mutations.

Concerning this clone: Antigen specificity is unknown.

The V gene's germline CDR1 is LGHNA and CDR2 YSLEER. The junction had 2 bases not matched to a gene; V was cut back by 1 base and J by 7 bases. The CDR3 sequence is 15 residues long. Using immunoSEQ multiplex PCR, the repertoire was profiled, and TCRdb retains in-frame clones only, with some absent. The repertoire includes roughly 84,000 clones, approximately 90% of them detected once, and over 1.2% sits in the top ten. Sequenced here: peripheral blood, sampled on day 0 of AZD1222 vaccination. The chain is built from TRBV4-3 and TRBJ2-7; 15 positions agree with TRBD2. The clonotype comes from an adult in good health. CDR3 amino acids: CASSQGTSGRDEQYF. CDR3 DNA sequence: TGCGCCAGCAGCCAAGGGACTAGCGGGAGGGATGAGCAGTACTTC.